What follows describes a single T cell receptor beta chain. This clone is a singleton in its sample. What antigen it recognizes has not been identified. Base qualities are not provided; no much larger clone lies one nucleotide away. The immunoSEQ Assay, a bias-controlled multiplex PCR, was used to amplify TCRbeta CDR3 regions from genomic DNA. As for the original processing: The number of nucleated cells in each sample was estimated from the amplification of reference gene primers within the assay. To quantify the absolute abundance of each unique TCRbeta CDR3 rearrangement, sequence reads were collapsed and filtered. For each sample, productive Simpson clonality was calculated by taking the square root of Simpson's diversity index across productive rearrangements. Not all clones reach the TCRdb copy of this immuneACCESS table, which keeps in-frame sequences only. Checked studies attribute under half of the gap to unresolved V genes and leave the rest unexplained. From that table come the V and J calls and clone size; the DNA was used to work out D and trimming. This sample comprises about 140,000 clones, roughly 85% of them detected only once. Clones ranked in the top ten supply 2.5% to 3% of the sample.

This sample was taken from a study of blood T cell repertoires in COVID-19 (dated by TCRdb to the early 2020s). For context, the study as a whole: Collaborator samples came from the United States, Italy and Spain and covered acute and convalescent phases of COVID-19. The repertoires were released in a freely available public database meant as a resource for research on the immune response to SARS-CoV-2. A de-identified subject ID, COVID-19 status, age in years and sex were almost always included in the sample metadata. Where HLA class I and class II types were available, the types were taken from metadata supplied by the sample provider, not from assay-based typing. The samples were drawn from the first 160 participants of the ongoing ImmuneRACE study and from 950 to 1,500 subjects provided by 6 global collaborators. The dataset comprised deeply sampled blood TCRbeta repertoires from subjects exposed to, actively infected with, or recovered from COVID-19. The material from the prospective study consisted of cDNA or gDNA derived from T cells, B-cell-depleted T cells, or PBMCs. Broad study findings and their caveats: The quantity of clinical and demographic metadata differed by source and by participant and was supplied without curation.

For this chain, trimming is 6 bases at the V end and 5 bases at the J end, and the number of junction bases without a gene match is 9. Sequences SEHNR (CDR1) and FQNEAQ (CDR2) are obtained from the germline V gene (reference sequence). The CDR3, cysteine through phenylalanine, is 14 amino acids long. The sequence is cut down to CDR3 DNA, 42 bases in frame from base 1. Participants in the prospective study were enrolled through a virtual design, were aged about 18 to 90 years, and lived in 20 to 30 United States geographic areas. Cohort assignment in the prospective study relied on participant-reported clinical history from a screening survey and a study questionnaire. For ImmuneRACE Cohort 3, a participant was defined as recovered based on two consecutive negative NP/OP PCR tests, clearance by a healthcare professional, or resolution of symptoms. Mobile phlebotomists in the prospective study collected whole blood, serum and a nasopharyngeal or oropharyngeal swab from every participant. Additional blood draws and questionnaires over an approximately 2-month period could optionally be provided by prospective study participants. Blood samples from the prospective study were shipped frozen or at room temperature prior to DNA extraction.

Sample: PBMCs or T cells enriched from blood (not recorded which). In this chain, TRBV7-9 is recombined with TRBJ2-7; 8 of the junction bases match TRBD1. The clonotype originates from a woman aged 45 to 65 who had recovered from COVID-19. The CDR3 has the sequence CASRLTGGSDEQYF. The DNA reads TGTGCCAGCAGACTAACAGGGGGTTCCGACGAGCAGTACTTC.